Listed below are T cell receptor beta chains from one sample, sequenced in a study of blood T cell repertoires in COVID-19. The method was immunoSEQ multiplex PCR; TCRdb's version includes in-frame clones alone and lacks a portion of them. The sample carries roughly 330,000 clones, approximately 89% recorded once. Source material: PBMCs or T cells enriched from blood (not recorded which). All receptors derive from a man aged 30-40 years who had recovered from COVID-19. Each CDR3 is given with its conserved first and last residue. D genes are given only for firm matches. Not every row has a clone size; where given, it reads once, few, many or a size class.

j_call | v_call | clone_size | d_call | cdr3_nt | cdr3_aa
TRBJ1-3 | TRBV28 | . | . | TGTGCCAGCAGTTTCCCTACAGGGAGCTCTGGAAACACCATATATTTT | CASSFPTGSSGNTIYF
TRBJ1-1 | TRBV28 | . | TRBD1 | TGTGCCAGCAGTTTTCCATCCAGGGGGCGAACTGAAGCTTTCTTT | CASSFPSRGRTEAFF
TRBJ1-5 | TRBV5-1 | . | . | TGCGCCAGCAGCTTGGGTGGGACAACGGGACAGCCCCAGCATTTT | CASSLGGTTGQPQHF
TRBJ2-5 | TRBV6-5 | . | . | TGTGCCAGCAGTTGGGAGGGGGGAGAGACCCAGTACTTC | CASSWEGGETQYF
TRBJ1-4 | TRBV14 | . | TRBD1 | TGTGCCAGCAGCCTTGGACAGGGAGGTTCTAATGAAAAACTGTTTTTT | CASSLGQGGSNEKLFF
TRBJ2-4 | TRBV11-2 | . | TRBD2 | TGTGCCAGCAGCTTAGCCCCGGGGACTAGCGGGGGGGCCCTGAACATTCAGTACTTC | CASSLAPGTSGGALNIQYF
TRBJ1-4 | TRBV18 | . | TRBD1 | TGTGCCAGCTCACCACCGAACAGGGGAAGGAATGAAAAACTGTTTTTT | CASSPPNRGRNEKLFF
TRBJ1-2 | TRBV12-3/TRBV12-4 | . | . | TGTGCCAGCTCACTGGGCCTTCCCTATGGCTACACCTTC | CASSLGLPYGYTF
TRBJ1-2 | TRBV27 | . | TRBD1 | TGTGCCAGCAGTTCCACAGGGGCTGGCTACACCTTC | CASSSTGAGYTF
TRBJ2-2 | TRBV28 | . | . | TGTGCCAGCAGTTTATCCAAGCGGACAGCAGTCTACACCGGGGAGCTGTTTTTT | CASSLSKRTAVYTGELFF
TRBJ2-3 | TRBV3-1/TRBV3-2 | once | TRBD2 | TGTGCCAGCAGCCTCGGGACTAGCGGCACAGATACGCAGTATTTT | CASSLGTSGTDTQYF
TRBJ2-1 | TRBV30 | . | TRBD2 | TGTGCCTGTCCCCGGACTAGCGGGGACTACAATGAGCAGTTCTTC | CACPRTSGDYNEQFF
TRBJ2-7 | TRBV5-4 | . | . | TGTGCCAGCAGCCCCCCACAGGGTCACTCCTACGAGCAGTACTTC | CASSPPQGHSYEQYF